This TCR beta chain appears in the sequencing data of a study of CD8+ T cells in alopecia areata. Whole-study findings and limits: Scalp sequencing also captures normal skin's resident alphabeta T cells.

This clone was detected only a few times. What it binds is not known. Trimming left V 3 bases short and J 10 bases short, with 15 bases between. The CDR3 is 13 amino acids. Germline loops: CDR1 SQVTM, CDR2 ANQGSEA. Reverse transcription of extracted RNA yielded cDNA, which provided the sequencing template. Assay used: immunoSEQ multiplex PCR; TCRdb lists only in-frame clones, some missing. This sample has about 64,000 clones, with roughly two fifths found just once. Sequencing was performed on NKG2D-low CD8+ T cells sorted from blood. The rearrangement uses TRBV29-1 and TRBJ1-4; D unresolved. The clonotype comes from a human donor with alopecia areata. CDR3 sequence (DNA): TGCAGCGTTGATCAAGATGGCTCAGGAAAACTGTTTTTT. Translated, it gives CSVDQDGSGKLFF.